The clone carrying this T cell receptor (beta chain) was picked up many times. The data stem from a study of early T cells in non-severe SARS-CoV-2 infection. The V end was cut by 1 base, the J end by 0 bases, with 5 bases between. From germline, CDR1 is SGHDT and CDR2 YYEEEE. This CDR3 has 15 amino acids. Tagging with unique molecular identifiers was applied to individual cDNA molecules. In TCRdb, the 5' RACE reads were re-called with MiXCR into one record per CDR3 protein. The sample consists of 20,000 to 25,000 distinct CDR3 sequences, about 5.6% of them appearing once. This clonotype was obtained from an adult who was a healthcare worker with PCR-confirmed SARS-CoV-2 infection or an uninfected control (not recorded which). V usage is TRBV5-6 and J usage is TRBJ1-6; D is unresolved. The sample taken for sequencing was whole blood. The DNA of the CDR3 is TGTGCCAGCAGCTTGCGAGACTCCTATAATTCACCCCTCCACTTT. This sequence encodes CASSLRDSYNSPLHF.